These T cell receptor beta chains were read from a single sample in a study of read filtering for tumor transcriptome and immune sequencing. MiXCR, applied by TCRdb to the reads, yields one record per CDR3 protein. The table lists 30,000 to 40,000 distinct CDR3 sequences, about 12% of them singletons. Material for sequencing was a population of CD138-negative cells sorted from bone marrow. The source is a donor at least 40 years old with multiple myeloma. Each CDR3 is given with its conserved first and last residue. Each record gives: J gene, V gene, CDR3 protein.

TRBJ2-1	TRBV7-2	CASSLELAGGRLFF
TRBJ2-3	TRBV6-5	CASRVAGTDTQYF
TRBJ2-1	TRBV5-6	CASSYMGSCNEQFF
TRBJ2-5	TRBV20-1	CSARDASGGKTQYF
TRBJ2-2	TRBV25-1	CASSEGTDTGELFF
TRBJ2-2	TRBV5-1	CASTYEVRSTGELFF
TRBJ2-1	TRBV6-5	CASRGLRNEQFF
TRBJ2-1	TRBV29-1	CSATSGGTHEQFF
TRBJ2-5	TRBV11-2	CASSIGVSQTQYF
TRBJ2-2	TRBV28	CASNLPGGTGVGELFF
TRBJ1-2	TRBV12-3/TRBV12-4	CASSGTVGGYTF
TRBJ2-3	TRBV4-2	CASSLHHRADPDTQYF
TRBJ2-7	TRBV5-1	CASSLMVSDSYEQYF
TRBJ1-3	TRBV3-1	CASSRTGTSSGNTIYF
TRBJ2-1	TRBV20-1	CSAREIPRQGGTYNEQFF
TRBJ2-1	TRBV5-1	CASSSGQAYNEQFF